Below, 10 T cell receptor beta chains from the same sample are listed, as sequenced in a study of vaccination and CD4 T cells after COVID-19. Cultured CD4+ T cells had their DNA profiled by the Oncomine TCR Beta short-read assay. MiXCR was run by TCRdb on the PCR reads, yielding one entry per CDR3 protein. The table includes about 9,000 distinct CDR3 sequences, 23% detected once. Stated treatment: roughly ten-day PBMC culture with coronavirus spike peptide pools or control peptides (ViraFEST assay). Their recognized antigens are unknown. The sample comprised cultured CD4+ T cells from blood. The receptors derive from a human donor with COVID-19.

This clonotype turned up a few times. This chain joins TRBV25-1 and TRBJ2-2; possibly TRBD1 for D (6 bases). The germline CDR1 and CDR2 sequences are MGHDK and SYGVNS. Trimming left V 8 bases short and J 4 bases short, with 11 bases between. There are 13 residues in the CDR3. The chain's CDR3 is CASVVGGTGELFF. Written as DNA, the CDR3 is TGTGCCAGCGTCGTAGGGGGCACCGGGGAGCTGTTTTTT.

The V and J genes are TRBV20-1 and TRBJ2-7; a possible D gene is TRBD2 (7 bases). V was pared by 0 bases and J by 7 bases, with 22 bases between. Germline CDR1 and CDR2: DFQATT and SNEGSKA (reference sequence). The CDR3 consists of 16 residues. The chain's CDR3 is CSARDYWGGGGREQYF. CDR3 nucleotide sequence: TGCAGTGCTAGAGATTATTGGGGAGGGGGGGGTCGGGAGCAGTACTTC.

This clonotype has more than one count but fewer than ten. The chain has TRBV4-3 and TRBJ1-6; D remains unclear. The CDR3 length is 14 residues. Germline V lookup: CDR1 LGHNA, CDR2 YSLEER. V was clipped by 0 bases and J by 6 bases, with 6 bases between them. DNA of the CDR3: TGCGCCAGCAGCCAAGACGAGGTTAATTCACCCCTCCACTTT. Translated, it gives CASSQDEVNSPLHF.

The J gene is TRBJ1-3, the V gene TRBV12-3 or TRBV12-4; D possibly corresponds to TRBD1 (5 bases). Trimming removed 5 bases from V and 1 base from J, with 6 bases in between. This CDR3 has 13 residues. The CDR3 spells CASSGGSGNTIYF. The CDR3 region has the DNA TGTGCCAGCAGTGGGGGTTCTGGAAACACCATATATTTT.

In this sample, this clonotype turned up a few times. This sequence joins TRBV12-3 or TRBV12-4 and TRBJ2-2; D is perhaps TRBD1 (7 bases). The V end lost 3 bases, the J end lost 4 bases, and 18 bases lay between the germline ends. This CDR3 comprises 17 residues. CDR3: CASSFTAGQIVTGELFF. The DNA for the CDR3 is TGTGCCAGCAGTTTCACGGCGGGACAGATTGTCACCGGGGAGCTGTTTTTT.

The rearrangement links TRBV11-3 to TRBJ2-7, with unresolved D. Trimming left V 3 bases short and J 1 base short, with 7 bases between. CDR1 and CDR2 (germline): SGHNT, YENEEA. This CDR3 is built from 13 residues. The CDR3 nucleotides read TGTGCCAGCAGCTTCAGAACTTCCTACGAGCAGTACTTC. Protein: CASSFRTSYEQYF.

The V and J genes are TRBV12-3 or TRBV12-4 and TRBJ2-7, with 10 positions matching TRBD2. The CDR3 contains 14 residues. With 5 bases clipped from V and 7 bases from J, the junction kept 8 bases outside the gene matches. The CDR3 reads CASSTGTSVLEQYF. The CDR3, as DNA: TGTGCCAGCAGTACCGGGACTAGCGTGCTGGAGCAGTACTTC.

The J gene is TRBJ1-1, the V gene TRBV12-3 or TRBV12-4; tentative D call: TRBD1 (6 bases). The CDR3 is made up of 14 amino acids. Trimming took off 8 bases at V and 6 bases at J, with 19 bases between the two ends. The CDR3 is CASQNGGRIAEAFF. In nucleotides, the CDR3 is TGTGCCAGCCAGAACGGGGGGCGAATCGCTGAAGCTTTCTTT.

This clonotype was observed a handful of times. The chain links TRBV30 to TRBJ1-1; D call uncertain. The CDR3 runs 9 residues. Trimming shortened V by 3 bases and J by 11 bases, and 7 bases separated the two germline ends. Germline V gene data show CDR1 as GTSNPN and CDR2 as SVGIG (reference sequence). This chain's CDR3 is CAWRVWAFF. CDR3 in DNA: TGTGCCTGGAGGGTGTGGGCTTTCTTT.

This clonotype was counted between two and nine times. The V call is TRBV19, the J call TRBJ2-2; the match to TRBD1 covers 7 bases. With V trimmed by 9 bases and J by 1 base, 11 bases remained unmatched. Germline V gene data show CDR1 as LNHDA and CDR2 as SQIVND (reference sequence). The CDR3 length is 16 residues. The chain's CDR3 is CASTGQKTRNTGELFF. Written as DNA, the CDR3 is TGTGCCAGCACGGGACAGAAGACGCGGAACACCGGGGAGCTGTTTTTT.